This entry features one T cell receptor (beta chain) sequence. What it binds is unknown. TCRdb keeps only in-frame clones here, not all; method: immunoSEQ multiplex PCR. The sample records 2 million to 2.5 million clones, nearly 97% being singletons. The V end lost 1 base, the J end lost 6 bases, and 13 bases lay between the germline ends. The CDR3 has 14 residues. Germline lookup yields CDR1 SGHAT and CDR2 FQNNGV. This sample was included in a study of shared clonotypes between healthy human individuals. Study results and limitations: Naive subsets usually exceeded memory subsets in estimated richness. Naive CD4 clonotype sharing across several donors was about 5.3%. Unshared clonotypes carried lower generation probabilities than those common to all four donors. The sole specimen, blood, was sampled, and tissue repertoires likely differ.

The sequencing sample was made of naive CD4+ T cells sorted from blood. Subset in this sample: CD45RA+ positively selected. V is TRBV11-2 and J is TRBJ2-7; possibly TRBD1 for D (6 bases). The sequence was collected from a man younger than 30 in good health. The CDR3 coding sequence is TGTGCCAGCAGCTTAGCGGGACAAGCAGGCGAGCAGTACTTC. This sequence encodes CASSLAGQAGEQYF.